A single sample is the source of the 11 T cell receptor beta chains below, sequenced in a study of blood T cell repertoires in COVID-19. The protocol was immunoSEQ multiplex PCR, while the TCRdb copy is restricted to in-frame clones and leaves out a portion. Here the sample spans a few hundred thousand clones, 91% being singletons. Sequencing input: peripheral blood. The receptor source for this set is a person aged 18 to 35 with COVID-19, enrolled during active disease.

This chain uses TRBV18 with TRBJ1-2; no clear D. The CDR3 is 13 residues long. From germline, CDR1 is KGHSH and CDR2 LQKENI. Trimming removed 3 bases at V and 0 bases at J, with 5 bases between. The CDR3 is CASSPDTNYGYTF. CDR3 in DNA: TGTGCCAGCTCACCCGACACTAACTATGGCTACACCTTC. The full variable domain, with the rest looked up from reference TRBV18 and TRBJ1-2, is NAGVMQNPRHLVRRRGQEARLRCSPMKGHSHVYWYRQLPEEGLKFMVYLQKENIIDESGMPKERFSAEFPKEGPSILRIQQVVRGDSAAYFCASSPDTNYGYTFGSGTRLTVV.

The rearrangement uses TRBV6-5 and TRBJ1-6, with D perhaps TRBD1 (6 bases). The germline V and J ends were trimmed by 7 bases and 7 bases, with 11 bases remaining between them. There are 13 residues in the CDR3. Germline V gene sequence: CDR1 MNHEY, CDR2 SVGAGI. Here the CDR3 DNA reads TGTGCCAGCATCGGACAGACCAATTCACCCCTCCACTTT. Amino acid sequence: CASIGQTNSPLHF.

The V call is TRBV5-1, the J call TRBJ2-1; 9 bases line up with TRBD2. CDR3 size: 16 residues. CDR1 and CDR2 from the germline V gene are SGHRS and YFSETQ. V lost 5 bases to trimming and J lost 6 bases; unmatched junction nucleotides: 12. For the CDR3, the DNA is TGCGCCAGCAGGGCGGTGGGGGCTAGCGGGATCAATGAGCAGTTCTTC. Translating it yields CASRAVGASGINEQFF.

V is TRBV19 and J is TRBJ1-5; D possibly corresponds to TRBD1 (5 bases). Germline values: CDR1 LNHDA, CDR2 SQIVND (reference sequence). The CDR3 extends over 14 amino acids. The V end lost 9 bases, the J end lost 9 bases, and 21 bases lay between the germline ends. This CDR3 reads CASGGGSPPGPQHF. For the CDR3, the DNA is TGTGCCAGCGGGGGGGGGAGCCCACCTGGGCCCCAGCATTTT. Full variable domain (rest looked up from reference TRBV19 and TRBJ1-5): DGGITQSPKYLFRKEGQNVTLSCEQNLNHDAMYWYRQDPGQGLRLIYYSQIVNDFQKGDIAEGYSVSREKKESFPLTVTSAQKNPTAFYLCASGGGSPPGPQHFGDGTRLSIL.

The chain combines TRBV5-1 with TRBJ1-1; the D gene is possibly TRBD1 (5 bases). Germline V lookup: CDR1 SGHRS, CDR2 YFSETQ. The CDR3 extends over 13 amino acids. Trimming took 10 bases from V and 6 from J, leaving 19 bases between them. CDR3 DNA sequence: TGCGCCTCGGGTCCGGGGAGGGGTGCTGAAGCTTTCTTT. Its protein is CASGPGRGAEAFF. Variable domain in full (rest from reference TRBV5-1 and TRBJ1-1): KAGVTQTPRYLIKTRGQQVTLSCSPISGHRSVSWYQQTPGQGLQFLFEYFSETQRNKGNFPGRFSGRQFSNSRSEMNVSTLELGDSALYLCASGPGRGAEAFFGQGTRLTVV.

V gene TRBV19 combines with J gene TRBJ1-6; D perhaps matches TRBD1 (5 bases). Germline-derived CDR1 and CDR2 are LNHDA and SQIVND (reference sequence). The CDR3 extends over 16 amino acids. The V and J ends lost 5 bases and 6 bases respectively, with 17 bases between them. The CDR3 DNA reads TGTGCCAGTAGTGGCGGGGTGGGGGGACGTAATTCACCCCTCCACTTT. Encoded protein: CASSGGVGGRNSPLHF.

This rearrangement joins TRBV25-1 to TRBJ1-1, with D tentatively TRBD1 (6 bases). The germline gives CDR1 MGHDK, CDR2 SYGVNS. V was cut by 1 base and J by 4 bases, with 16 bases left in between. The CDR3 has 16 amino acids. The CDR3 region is CASSESLTGGATEAFF. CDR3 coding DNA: TGTGCCAGCAGTGAATCGTTGACAGGCGGTGCCACTGAAGCTTTCTTT.

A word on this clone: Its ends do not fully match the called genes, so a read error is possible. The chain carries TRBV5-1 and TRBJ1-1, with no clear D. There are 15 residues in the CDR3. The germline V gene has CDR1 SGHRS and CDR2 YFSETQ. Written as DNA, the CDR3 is TGCGCCAGCAGTTTGGCAGCGATAGGTGATGAAGAAGCTTTCTTT. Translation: CASSLAAIGDEEAFF.

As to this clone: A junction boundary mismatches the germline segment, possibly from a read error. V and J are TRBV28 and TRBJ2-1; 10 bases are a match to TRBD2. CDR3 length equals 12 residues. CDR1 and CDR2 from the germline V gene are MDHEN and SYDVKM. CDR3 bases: TGTGCCAGCAGTTTGGAGGCTAGCGGGGGTATCTTC. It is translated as CASSLEASGGIF.

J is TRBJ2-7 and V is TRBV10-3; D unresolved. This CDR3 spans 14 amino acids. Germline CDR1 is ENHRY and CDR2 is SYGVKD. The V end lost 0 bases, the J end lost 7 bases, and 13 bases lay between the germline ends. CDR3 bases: TGTGCCATCAGTGAGTCGAGAGAAAGTGATGAGCAGTACTTC. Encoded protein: CAISESRESDEQYF.

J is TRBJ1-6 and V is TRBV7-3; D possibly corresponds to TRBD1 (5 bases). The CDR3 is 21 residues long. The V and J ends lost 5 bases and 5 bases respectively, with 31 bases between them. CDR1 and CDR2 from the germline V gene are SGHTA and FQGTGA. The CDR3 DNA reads TGTGCCAGCAGCCTCACATGGGGTTCCGCTGGTGGAGGGGTGAATAATTCACCCCTCCACTTT. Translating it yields CASSLTWGSAGGGVNNSPLHF.